A single sample is the source of the 32 T cell receptor beta chains below, sequenced in a study of T-cell memory formation after mild COVID-19. In TCRdb, the 5' RACE reads were re-called with MiXCR into one record per CDR3 protein. This sample carries under 450,000 distinct CDR3 sequences, around 22% of them seen once, and the ten largest clones take over 10%. Sequenced: PBMCs or a T cell subset sorted from them (not recorded which). These receptors were collected from an adult woman who had mild COVID-19 (a few samples of this study predate the infection). Cell type and time point are not known.

The CDR3 nucleotides read TGTGCCAGCAGCTCAAGGACTAGCGCGCAAGAGACCCAGTACTTC. Protein sequence: CASSSRTSAQETQYF. The chain recombines TRBV11-1 with TRBJ2-5; the match to TRBD2 covers 9 bases. J gave up 2 bases and V 4 bases, and 5 bases lay outside the gene matches. Germline CDR1 reads SGHAT; CDR2 reads FQDESV (reference sequence). The CDR3 spans 15 residues.

The gene calls are TRBV12-3 or TRBV12-4 and TRBJ2-5; 12 nucleotides line up with TRBD1. The CDR3 runs to 16 residues. The J segment lost 5 bases and the V segment lost 5 bases, leaving 9 bases of the junction unmatched. CDR3: CASSHWDRGRGETQYF. The CDR3 DNA reads TGTGCCAGCAGTCACTGGGACAGGGGGCGCGGGGAGACCCAGTACTTC.

This clonotype was found many times. This sequence joins TRBV29-1 and TRBJ2-1, with D perhaps matching TRBD1 or TRBD2 (6 bases each). The CDR3 consists of 14 residues. Germline V gene data show CDR1 as SQVTM and CDR2 as ANQGSEA. V was pared by 3 bases and J by 8 bases, with 17 bases between. CDR3 sequence: CSVDSREAGDEQFF. In nucleotides, the CDR3 is TGCAGCGTTGACTCGCGGGAAGCAGGGGATGAGCAGTTCTTC.

There are many counts of this clonotype. The chain is built from TRBV5-1 and TRBJ2-1, with TRBD1 identical over 9 bases. The CDR3 has 14 amino acids. Germline CDR1 and CDR2: SGHRS and YFSETQ. The V and J ends lost 0 bases and 6 bases, in that order; junction bases with no gene match: 1. The CDR3 sequence: CASSLGQGVNEQFF. CDR3 in DNA: TGCGCCAGCAGCTTGGGACAGGGGGTCAATGAGCAGTTCTTC.

The chain links TRBV12-3 or TRBV12-4 to TRBJ1-1; D perhaps matches TRBD1 (6 bases). V was trimmed by 7 bases and J by 6 bases, leaving 15 bases between them. The CDR3 is 13 residues long. The CDR3 protein is CASTLGGQAEAFF. In nucleotides, the CDR3 is TGTGCCAGCACCTTGGGGGGGCAGGCTGAAGCTTTCTTT.

J is TRBJ1-1 and V is TRBV7-6, with a tentative D call TRBD1 (5 bases). The CDR3 totals 15 residues. V was shortened by 4 bases and J by 6 bases, with 18 bases between the two germline ends. Germline loops: CDR1 SGHVS, CDR2 FNYEAQ. The CDR3 region is CASSSLNGGVPEAFF. In nucleotides, the CDR3 is TGTGCCAGCAGCTCTTTAAATGGAGGGGTACCTGAAGCTTTCTTT.

This clonotype was counted only a few times. Here the CDR3 DNA reads TGTGCCAGCAGCTTAGGCAGGGGGGCAATAAGGGAGACCCAGTACTTC. It specifies CASSLGRGAIRETQYF. The chain has TRBV7-2 and TRBJ2-5; perhaps TRBD1 as D (7 bases). CDR3 length: 16 residues. V lost 1 base and J 5 bases, leaving 17 bases between the germline ends. The germline V gene has CDR1 SGHTA and CDR2 FQGNSA. Combining the CDR3 with reference TRBV7-2 and TRBJ2-5 gives the whole variable domain GAGVSQSPSNKVTEKGKDVELRCDPISGHTALYWYRQSLGQGLEFLIYFQGNSAPDKSGLPSDRFSAERTGGSVSTLTIQRTQQEDSAVYLCASSLGRGAIRETQYFGPGTRLLVL.

This clonotype was seen more than once but under ten times. V is TRBV7-3 and J is TRBJ2-1; 9 bases match TRBD1. Germline assignment: CDR1 SGHTA and CDR2 FQGTGA. The CDR3 extends over 15 amino acids. The ends lost 5 bases at V and 2 bases at J; junction bases unmatched: 4. The DNA of the CDR3 is TGTGCCAGCAGCCAAGACAGGGGGACCTACAATGAGCAGTTCTTC. Its protein is CASSQDRGTYNEQFF.

This clonotype was observed a handful of times. This chain links TRBV4-1 with TRBJ2-5; maybe TRBD2 (5 bases). CDR1 is MGHRA, CDR2 YSYEKL, per germline. The CDR3 is 14 amino acids. V was clipped by 4 bases and J by 2 bases, with 11 bases between them. In nucleotides, the CDR3 is TGCGCCAGCAGCCTTCCCGGAGGTCAAGAGACCCAGTACTTC. This codes for CASSLPGGQETQYF.

This clonotype was recorded many times. The chain has TRBV5-8 and TRBJ2-1; D is undetermined. Trimming removed 2 bases from V and 0 bases from J, with 9 bases in between. Germline CDR1 SGHTS, CDR2 YDEGEE. The CDR3 length is 15 residues. The CDR3: CASSFYRSSYNEQFF. The CDR3 DNA reads TGTGCCAGCAGCTTTTATAGGAGCTCCTACAATGAGCAGTTCTTC.

The CDR3, as DNA: TGTGCCAGCAGCGGAACCGGGACAGGGAAGGTCGAGCAGTACTTC. Translating gives CASSGTGTGKVEQYF. The V gene is TRBV7-2, the J gene TRBJ2-7; 9 bases map to TRBD1. The V gene end was trimmed by 5 bases and the J gene end by 6 bases; junction bases not matched to a gene: 11. Germline V gene lookup returns CDR1 SGHTA and CDR2 FQGNSA. CDR3 length: 15 residues. Variable domain in full (rest from reference TRBV7-2 and TRBJ2-7): GAGVSQSPSNKVTEKGKDVELRCDPISGHTALYWYRQSLGQGLEFLIYFQGNSAPDKSGLPSDRFSAERTGGSVSTLTIQRTQQEDSAVYLCASSGTGTGKVEQYFGPGTRLTVT.

The chain carries TRBV2 and TRBJ2-4, with TRBD1 matching over 10 bases. Germline lookup yields CDR1 SNHLY and CDR2 FYNNEI. The V segment lost 5 bases and the J segment 8 bases; nucleotides outside the gene matches: 3. This CDR3 has 13 residues. CDR3 in DNA: TGTGCCAGCAGTCGGACAGGGGGGGACATTCAGTACTTC. Translating gives CASSRTGGDIQYF.

The chain is built from TRBV24-1 and TRBJ2-3, with 7 bases lining up with TRBD2. CDR1 and CDR2 from the germline V gene are KGHDR and SFDVKD. The V and J ends lost 3 bases and 4 bases, in that order; junction bases with no gene match: 0. The CDR3 runs 13 residues. This chain's CDR3 is CATSDRGADTQYF. The CDR3 DNA reads TGTGCCACCAGTGATCGGGGGGCAGATACGCAGTATTTT.

This clonotype has only a few counts. This chain links TRBV20-1 with TRBJ2-1, with 7 bases matching TRBD1. Germline V CDR1 and CDR2: DFQATT, SNEGSKA (reference sequence). The CDR3 has 15 residues. Germline trimming cut 0 bases from V and 3 bases from J; bases unmatched to any gene: 5. The CDR3 DNA sequence: TGCAGTGCTAGAGATATGGACAGGATCTACAATGAGCAGTTCTTC. It yields the protein CSARDMDRIYNEQFF.

This clonotype was seen more than once but under ten times. The J gene is TRBJ2-1, the V gene TRBV3-1, with D tentatively TRBD2 (5 bases). CDR1 LGHDT and CDR2 YNNKEL come from the germline V gene (reference sequence). Trimming cost V 4 bases and J 15 bases, with 22 bases left between them. This CDR3 spans 14 amino acids. The CDR3 loop is CASSPQMRAVFLFF. CDR3 sequence (DNA): TGTGCCAGCAGCCCGCAGATGAGGGCCGTGTTCCTGTTCTTC.

This chain links TRBV18 with TRBJ2-7; D is undetermined. Trimming shortened V by 1 base and J by 4 bases, and 14 bases separated the two germline ends. This CDR3 comprises 15 residues. CDR1 is KGHSH, CDR2 LQKENI, per germline. The CDR3 sequence: CASSPQTYQGYEQYF. The CDR3, as DNA: TGTGCCAGCTCACCACAGACGTATCAAGGGTACGAGCAGTACTTC.

This clonotype was seen a single time. The genes are TRBV5-5 and TRBJ1-5; the D gene is possibly TRBD1 (5 bases). V was cut by 3 bases and J by 1 base, with 20 bases left in between. Germline V gene lookup returns CDR1 SGHKS and CDR2 YYEKEE (reference sequence). The CDR3 is 18 amino acids. CDR3 coding DNA: TGTGCCAGCAGCTCCACCCCTCGGGGGGGATCGAGCAATCAGCCCCAGCATTTT. Protein sequence: CASSSTPRGGSSNQPQHF.

This clonotype turned up a few times. The rearrangement links TRBV14 to TRBJ2-5; D possibly matches TRBD1 or TRBD2 (6 bases each). The ends were cut back, 3 bases at V and 4 bases at J, with 12 bases in the middle. The CDR3 has 14 residues. From germline, CDR1 is SGHDN and CDR2 FVKESK. CDR3 sequence (DNA): TGTGCCAGCAGCCATGGGGGGCGCCTAGAGACCCAGTACTTC. Encoded protein: CASSHGGRLETQYF.

The chain is built from TRBV9 and TRBJ2-3; 9 positions agree with TRBD2. The trim removed 4 bases at V and 1 base at J, leaving 4 bases unmatched. Germline-derived CDR1 and CDR2 are SGDLS and YYNGEE. CDR3 length: 15 amino acids. Here the CDR3 reads CASSRRTSGTDTQYF. The CDR3 DNA reads TGTGCCAGCAGCCGTAGGACTAGCGGCACAGATACGCAGTATTTT.

The chain couples TRBV15 to TRBJ1-2; weak D call: TRBD1 (6 bases). The CDR3 runs 15 residues. V was cut by 1 base and J by 7 bases, with 16 bases left in between. Germline V gene lookup returns CDR1 LNHNV and CDR2 YYDKDF (reference sequence). The CDR3 DNA sequence: TGTGCCACCAGCAGAGTGTTGCAGGGGTCGGTTGGCTACACCTTC. Translating gives CATSRVLQGSVGYTF.

This clonotype was counted only a few times. The chain combines TRBV12-3 or TRBV12-4 with TRBJ1-1, with TRBD1 matching 8 bases. The junction had 1 base not matched to a gene; V was cut back by 4 bases and J by 0 bases. This CDR3 is built from 14 residues. The CDR3, as DNA: TGTGCCAGCAGTTGGGACAGGTTGAACACTGAAGCTTTCTTT. Its translation: CASSWDRLNTEAFF.

V and J are TRBV30 and TRBJ1-1; D perhaps matches TRBD1 (6 bases). The CDR3 is 14 residues long. The V gene's germline CDR1 is GTSNPN and CDR2 SVGIG (reference sequence). V lost 3 bases to trimming and J lost 5 bases, with 16 bases between them. CDR3: CAWSQGGTRTEAFF. In DNA, the CDR3 is TGTGCCTGGAGCCAAGGGGGGACGAGGACTGAAGCTTTCTTT.

The gene calls are TRBV7-9 and TRBJ2-1; D possibly corresponds to TRBD2 (5 bases). CDR1 is SEHNR and CDR2 is FQNEAQ in the germline V gene (reference sequence). V was trimmed by 4 bases and J by 8 bases, leaving 15 bases between them. There are 14 residues in the CDR3. CDR3 nucleotides: TGTGCCAGCAGCTCAGCACTAGTGTCATATGAGCAGTTCTTC. Protein sequence: CASSSALVSYEQFF.

The chain combines TRBV18 with TRBJ1-1; D may be TRBD1 (5 bases). Per the germline V gene, CDR1 is KGHSH and CDR2 is LQKENI. V was shortened by 3 bases and J by 1 base, with 9 bases between the two germline ends. The CDR3 runs 14 residues. This chain's CDR3 is CASSPIQGNTEAFF. The CDR3 region has the DNA TGTGCCAGCTCACCGATCCAGGGGAACACTGAAGCTTTCTTT. Filled out from reference TRBV18 and TRBJ1-1, the complete variable domain reads NAGVMQNPRHLVRRRGQEARLRCSPMKGHSHVYWYRQLPEEGLKFMVYLQKENIIDESGMPKERFSAEFPKEGPSILRIQQVVRGDSAAYFCASSPIQGNTEAFFGQGTRLTVV.

The V call is TRBV12-3 or TRBV12-4, the J call TRBJ2-7; unclear D gene. This CDR3 has 14 residues. Trimming removed 0 bases at V and 6 bases at J, with 12 bases between. For the CDR3, the DNA is TGTGCCAGCAGTTTAGCGTTAAAGGGTTTCGAGCAGTACTTC. Translation: CASSLALKGFEQYF.

The rearrangement joins TRBV11-2 to TRBJ2-5, with unresolved D. CDR1 is SGHAT, CDR2 FQNNGV, per germline. The CDR3 is 12 residues long. V lost 3 bases to trimming and J lost 5 bases, with 7 bases between them. Here the CDR3 reads CASSFWQETQYF. CDR3 sequence (DNA): TGTGCCAGCAGCTTCTGGCAGGAGACCCAGTACTTC.

This clonotype was seen a handful of times. This chain uses TRBV12-3 or TRBV12-4 with TRBJ1-1; TRBD1 matches 7 bases. This CDR3 spans 16 amino acids. With 3 bases clipped from V and 1 base from J, the junction kept 8 bases outside the gene matches. Here the CDR3 reads CASSLTRQGTNTEAFF. CDR3 DNA: TGTGCCAGCAGTTTGACGAGACAGGGAACGAACACTGAAGCTTTCTTT.

This clonotype was found a few times. V usage is TRBV5-1 and J usage is TRBJ2-5; TRBD2 aligns across 10 bases. Germline CDR1 SGHRS, CDR2 YFSETQ. V shed 0 bases, J shed 5 bases, and the junction held 7 bases outside the gene matches. The CDR3 is made up of 16 amino acids. The DNA for the CDR3 is TGCGCCAGCAGCTTGGGGACTAGCGGCCGCGGGGAGACCCAGTACTTC. This sequence encodes CASSLGTSGRGETQYF.

This clonotype showed up many times. This chain joins TRBV5-1 and TRBJ2-7; possible D gene TRBD2, 5 bases. V gave up 2 bases and J gave up 2 bases, with 11 bases separating them. CDR3 size: 14 residues. The germline CDR1 and CDR2 sequences are SGHRS and YFSETQ. The CDR3 nucleotides read TGCGCCAGCAGCTTCACCGGGGTCACCTACGAGCAGTACTTC. It encodes CASSFTGVTYEQYF.

This clonotype has at least ten counts. The chain has TRBV10-3 and TRBJ1-1; D gene unclear. Trimming cost V 7 bases and J 0 bases, with 9 bases left between them. The CDR3 has 13 amino acids. Germline assignment: CDR1 ENHRY and CDR2 SYGVKD. The CDR3 spells CAINSRMNTEAFF. In DNA, the CDR3 is TGTGCCATCAATAGTCGAATGAACACTGAAGCTTTCTTT.

V is TRBV7-9 and J is TRBJ2-3; D could derive from TRBD1 or TRBD2 (6 bases each). This CDR3 is built from 13 residues. V shed 7 bases and J shed 6 bases, with 14 bases lying between them. CDR1 is SEHNR, CDR2 FQNEAQ, per germline (reference sequence). CDR3 loop: CASKASGADTQYF. DNA of the CDR3: TGTGCCAGCAAAGCCTCGGGGGCCGATACGCAGTATTTT.

This clonotype was picked up a small number of times. This sequence joins TRBV21-1 and TRBJ2-3. TRBV21-1 corresponds to a pseudogene. The CDR3 has 15 amino acids. In DNA, the CDR3 is TGTGCCAGCAGCAAAGGCCTCAAGGTTACAGATACGCAGTATTTT. It encodes CASSKGLKVTDTQYF.